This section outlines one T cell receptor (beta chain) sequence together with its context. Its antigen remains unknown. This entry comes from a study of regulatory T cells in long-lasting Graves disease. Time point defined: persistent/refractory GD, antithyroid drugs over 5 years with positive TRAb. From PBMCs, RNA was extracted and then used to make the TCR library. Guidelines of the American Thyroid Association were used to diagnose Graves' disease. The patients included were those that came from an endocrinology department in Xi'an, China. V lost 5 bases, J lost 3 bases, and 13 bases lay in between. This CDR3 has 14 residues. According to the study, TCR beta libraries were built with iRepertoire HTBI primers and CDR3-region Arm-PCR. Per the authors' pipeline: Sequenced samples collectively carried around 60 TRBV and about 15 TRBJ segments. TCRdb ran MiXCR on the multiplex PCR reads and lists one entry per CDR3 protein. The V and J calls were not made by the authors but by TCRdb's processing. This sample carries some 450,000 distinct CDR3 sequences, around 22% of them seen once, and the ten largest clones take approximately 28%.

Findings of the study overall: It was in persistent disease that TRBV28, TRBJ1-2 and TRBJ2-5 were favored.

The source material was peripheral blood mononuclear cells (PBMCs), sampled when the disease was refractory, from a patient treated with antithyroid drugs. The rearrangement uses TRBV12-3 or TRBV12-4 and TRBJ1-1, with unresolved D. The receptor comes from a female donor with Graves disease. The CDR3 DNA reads TGTGCCAGCAGTCTTCGGAGGCGGGACACTGAAGCTTTCTTT. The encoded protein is CASSLRRRDTEAFF.